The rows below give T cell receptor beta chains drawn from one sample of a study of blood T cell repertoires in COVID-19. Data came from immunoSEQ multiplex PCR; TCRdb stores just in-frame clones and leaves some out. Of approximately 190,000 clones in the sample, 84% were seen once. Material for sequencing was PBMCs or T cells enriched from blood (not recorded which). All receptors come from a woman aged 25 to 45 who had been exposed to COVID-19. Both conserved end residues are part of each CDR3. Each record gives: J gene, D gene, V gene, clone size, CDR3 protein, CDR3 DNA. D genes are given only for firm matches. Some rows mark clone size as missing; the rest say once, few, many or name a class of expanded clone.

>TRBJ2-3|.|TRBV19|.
CASSIDVRGPRYF
TGTGCCAGTAGTATAGATGTGCGGGGGCCAAGGTATTTT
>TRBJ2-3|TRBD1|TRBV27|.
CASSPPGQGANTQYF
TGTGCCAGCAGTCCACCGGGACAGGGGGCAAATACGCAGTATTTT
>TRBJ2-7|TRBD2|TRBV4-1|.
CASSQEWVAGGTSYEQYF
TGCGCCAGCAGCCAAGAGTGGGTAGCGGGGGGCACCTCCTACGAGCAGTACTTC
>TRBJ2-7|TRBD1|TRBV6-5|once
CASRGDRGTEPGQYF
TGTGCCAGCAGGGGGGACAGGGGGACGGAGCCCGGGCAGTACTTC
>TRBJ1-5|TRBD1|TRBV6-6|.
CASGDRENQPQHF
TGTGCCAGCGGCGACAGGGAGAATCAGCCCCAGCATTTT
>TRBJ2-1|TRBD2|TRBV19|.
CASGTGTRDYNEQFF
TGTGCCAGTGGGACGGGGACTAGAGACTACAATGAGCAGTTCTTC
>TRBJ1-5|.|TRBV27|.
CASSLLGGGDQPQHF
TGTGCCAGCAGTTTATTGGGGGGGGGCGATCAGCCCCAGCATTTT
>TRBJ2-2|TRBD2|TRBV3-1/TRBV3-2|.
CASSQGELAGTGELFF
TGTGCCAGCAGCCAAGGGGAGCTAGCGGGGACCGGGGAGCTGTTTTTT
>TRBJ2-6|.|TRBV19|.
CASSPQASGANVLTF
TGTGCCAGTAGCCCCCAGGCCTCTGGGGCCAACGTCCTGACTTTC
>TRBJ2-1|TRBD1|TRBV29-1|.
CSVGQPYNEQFF
TGCAGCGTGGGACAGCCCTACAATGAGCAGTTCTTC
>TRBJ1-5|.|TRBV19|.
CASIGSIYQPQHF
TGTGCCAGTATCGGGAGTATCTATCAGCCCCAGCATTTT
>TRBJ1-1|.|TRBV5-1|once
CASSLEGGPLNTEAFF
TGCGCCAGCAGCCTTGAGGGGGGGCCATTGAACACTGAAGCTTTCTTT
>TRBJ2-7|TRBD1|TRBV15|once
CATSRENRGLGSEQYF
TGTGCCACCAGCAGAGAAAACAGGGGGCTCGGGTCCGAGCAGTACTTC